The present TCR beta chain was sequenced within a study of T cells in women clearing cervical HPV infection. Profiling relied on immunoSEQ multiplex PCR, and the TCRdb table lists in-frame clones only, not all of them. The sample table includes approximately 35,000 clones. The origin of this receptor is a woman between 18 and 69 years old with a cervical HPV16 infection that either progressed to CIN3+ or cleared (not recorded which). The sequencing sample was made of blood buffy coat.

The CDR3 bases that were read are TGTGCCAGCTCACCGCCGACTAACCTCAATGAC. Translating gives CASSPPTNLND. The complete CDR3 reads CASSPPTNLNDYTF. The chain employs TRBV18 and TRBJ1-2; D not certain. The CDR3 extends 3 residues past the end of the read, so its final part is completed from the germline J gene. Per germline, CDR1 KGHSH and CDR2 LQKENI. The CDR3 contains 14 residues.